These 23 T cell receptor beta chains were sequenced from one sample in a study of T cells in Graves' hyperthyroidism and ophthalmopathy. RNA transcripts were the template for amplifying TCR beta CDR3 regions. The HTBI set primed first-round TCR CDR3 RT-PCR. In TCRdb, the multiplex PCR reads were re-called with MiXCR into one record per CDR3 protein. The table has fewer than 850,000 distinct CDR3 sequences, 15% to 20% seen once; the top ten hold 15%. Sequencing used blood. The receptor set was obtained from a man aged 50 to 60 with Graves' hyperthyroidism.

This clonotype was seen repeatedly, ten times or more. The CDR3, as DNA: TGTGCCAGCAGTTTCGGCGGCCAGCCCCAGCATTTT. Encoded protein: CASSFGGQPQHF. The chain is built from TRBV12-3 or TRBV12-4 and TRBJ1-5; D not certain. Trimming shortened V by 3 bases and J by 7 bases, and 7 bases separated the two germline ends. The CDR3 has 12 residues.

This clonotype was observed at least ten times. The chain has TRBV6-1 and TRBJ2-3; D may be TRBD2 (5 bases). V was pared by 7 bases and J by 0 bases, with 11 bases between. The CDR3 is made up of 14 amino acids. Germline loops: CDR1 MNHNS, CDR2 SASEGT. DNA of the CDR3: TGTGCCAGCAAGGCGGGTACTAGCACAGATACGCAGTATTTT. Translating it yields CASKAGTSTDTQYF.

With respect to this clonotype: It may be a read error: a sequence one base away is much more abundant. This is likely a read error, given that the CDR3 carries no conserved phenylalanine or tryptophan at its end. The CDR3 sequence: CASSQSHIANYGYTS. In DNA, the CDR3 is TGTGCCAGCAGCCAATCCCATATAGCTAACTATGGCTACACCTCC. V gene TRBV3-1 combines with J gene TRBJ1-2; D call uncertain. V lost 2 bases and J 0 bases, leaving 10 bases between the germline ends. The germline V gene encodes CDR1 LGHDT and CDR2 YNNKEL (reference sequence). The CDR3 loop spans 15 amino acids.

In this sample, this clonotype turned up a few times. The chain is built from TRBV7-2 and TRBJ1-2, with 9 bases aligning to TRBD1. CDR3 length: 14 residues. J lost 4 bases, V lost 4 bases, and 4 bases had no gene match. Germline V gene data show CDR1 as SGHTA and CDR2 as FQGNSA. Here the CDR3 reads CASSSGTGSYGYTF. CDR3 nucleotides: TGTGCCAGCAGCTCCGGGACAGGGAGCTATGGCTACACCTTC.

There are many counts of this clonotype. V usage is TRBV10-2 and J usage is TRBJ2-5; 9 bases line up with TRBD2. Germline values: CDR1 WSHSY, CDR2 SAAADI. The CDR3 has 13 residues. V shed 4 bases, J shed 4 bases, and the junction held 1 base outside the gene matches. The CDR3 here is CASSVLAGETQYF. As DNA, the CDR3 is TGCGCCAGCAGTGTACTAGCGGGAGAGACCCAGTACTTC.

This clonotype was found many times. The CDR3 protein is CASSEGPSIDTQYF. Here the CDR3 DNA reads TGTGCCAGCAGTGAAGGTCCCAGCATCGATACGCAGTATTTT. The V gene is TRBV6-1, the J gene TRBJ2-3; D not resolved. Germline V CDR1 and CDR2: MNHNS, SASEGT. This CDR3 is 14 amino acids long. Deletions cut 1 base from V and 6 bases from J, with 11 bases between.

This clonotype came up many times. The V gene is TRBV12-3 or TRBV12-4, the J gene TRBJ2-5; 13 nucleotides match TRBD2. The CDR3 covers 17 residues. Trimming removed 5 bases from V and 2 bases from J; junction bases left unmatched: 8. The CDR3 spells CASSHRLAGGSQETQYF. The CDR3 DNA sequence: TGTGCCAGCAGTCACCGACTAGCGGGAGGCTCTCAAGAGACCCAGTACTTC.

This clonotype was found a few times. The gene calls are TRBV18 and TRBJ1-3, with D unclear. The CDR3 sequence is 16 residues long. V lost 3 bases and J lost 0, with 12 bases in between. Germline V gene lookup returns CDR1 KGHSH and CDR2 LQKENI. The CDR3 loop reads CASSPQLRISGNTIYF. Written as DNA, the CDR3 is TGTGCCAGCTCACCCCAACTGCGGATCTCTGGAAACACCATATATTTT.

V usage is TRBV19 and J usage is TRBJ2-1, with D possibly TRBD1 on 5 matching bases. The CDR3 runs to 15 residues. Between the trimmed V and J ends, which lost 7 bases and 6 bases, there was a span of 19 bases. The germline CDR1 and CDR2 sequences are LNHDA and SQIVND (reference sequence). The CDR3 loop is CASTAFSGATNEQFF. The CDR3 bases are TGTGCCAGTACGGCCTTTAGTGGGGCTACCAATGAGCAGTTCTTC.

The chain couples TRBV5-1 to TRBJ2-7, with 7 positions matching TRBD1. The CDR3 has 14 amino acids. Germline V gene data show CDR1 as SGHRS and CDR2 as YFSETQ. V shed 4 bases and J 3 bases; nucleotides not matched to a gene: 7. Here the CDR3 reads CASSPLGQHYEQYF. CDR3 DNA: TGCGCCAGCAGCCCCTTGGGACAGCACTACGAGCAGTACTTC.

This clonotype was picked up many times. This chain links TRBV28 with TRBJ2-1; TRBD2 agrees at 9 bases. Germline values: CDR1 MDHEN, CDR2 SYDVKM. V gave up 3 bases and J gave up 7 bases; unmatched junction bases: 13. The CDR3 covers 17 residues. The CDR3 nucleotides are TGTGCCAGCAGTTTGTCCGGCGGGAGGGCAGGCAGGAATGAGCAGTTCTTC. It yields the protein CASSLSGGRAGRNEQFF. The full variable domain, rest sourced from reference TRBV28 and TRBJ2-1, is DVKVTQSSRYLVKRTGEKVFLECVQDMDHENMFWYRQDPGLGLRLIYFSYDVKMKEKGDIPEGYSVSREKKERFSLILESASTNQTSMYLCASSLSGGRAGRNEQFFGPGTRLTVL.

This clonotype was counted at least ten times. The rearrangement links TRBV3-1 to TRBJ1-2; tentatively, D is TRBD1 (6 bases). This CDR3 region has 16 residues. The germline V gene has CDR1 LGHDT and CDR2 YNNKEL (reference sequence). V gave up 1 base and J gave up 6 bases, with 18 bases separating them. For the CDR3, the DNA is TGTGCCAGCAGCCAAGGTCCTCTAGGGACACACCATGGCTACACCTTC. Protein: CASSQGPLGTHHGYTF.

The chain has TRBV18 and TRBJ1-1; D is possibly TRBD1 (5 bases). Germline loops: CDR1 KGHSH, CDR2 LQKENI. This CDR3 spans 17 amino acids. The V end lost 1 base, the J end lost 4 bases, and 19 bases lay between the germline ends. The CDR3 here is CASSPREQVPRGTEAFF. The CDR3 nucleotides read TGTGCCAGCTCACCACGTGAACAGGTACCCCGGGGCACTGAAGCTTTCTTT. The full variable domain, in which reference TRBV18 and TRBJ1-1 provide the parts outside the CDR3, is NAGVMQNPRHLVRRRGQEARLRCSPMKGHSHVYWYRQLPEEGLKFMVYLQKENIIDESGMPKERFSAEFPKEGPSILRIQQVVRGDSAAYFCASSPREQVPRGTEAFFGQGTRLTVV.

This clonotype has a count of ten or more. The chain has TRBV9 and TRBJ2-1; D is possibly TRBD2 (5 bases). The CDR3 runs to 15 residues. Germline CDR1 is SGDLS and CDR2 is YYNGEE. With 4 bases removed from V and 1 base from J, the gap between germline ends came to 12 bases. In DNA form, the CDR3 reads TGTGCCAGCAGCCTAGCAGATGTTTCCTACAATGAGCAGTTCTTC. Its protein is CASSLADVSYNEQFF.

This clonotype has at least ten counts. V gene TRBV13 combines with J gene TRBJ2-7; D is ambiguous. The V end was cut by 5 bases, the J end by 2 bases, with 13 bases between. This CDR3 has 14 residues. The germline CDR1 and CDR2 sequences are PRHDT and FYEKMQ (reference sequence). In nucleotides, the CDR3 is TGTGCCAGCAGCGTCGCCCTTAGTGCCTACGAGCAGTACTTC. Its translation is CASSVALSAYEQYF.

This clonotype was counted many times. The chain links TRBV28 to TRBJ1-2, with D tentatively TRBD1 (6 bases). CDR1 MDHEN and CDR2 SYDVKM come from the germline V gene. This CDR3 spans 15 amino acids. V lost 4 bases and J lost 4, with 16 bases in between. The DNA of the CDR3 is TGTGCCAGCAGTTCGGACAGAGTCACGAGCTATGGCTACACCTTC. Translated, it gives CASSSDRVTSYGYTF.

V is TRBV2 and J is TRBJ2-5; D gene unclear. This CDR3 is built from 14 residues. CDR1 is SNHLY, CDR2 FYNNEI, per germline. The germline V and J ends were trimmed by 2 bases and 2 bases, with 9 bases remaining between them. The CDR3 spells CASSEISTQETQYF. The CDR3 coding sequence is TGTGCCAGCAGTGAAATTTCGACTCAAGAGACCCAGTACTTC.

This clonotype came up many times. DNA of the CDR3: TGTGCCAGCAGTTACAGGGAAGGCGGGAACACTGAAGCTTTCTTT. Residues: CASSYREGGNTEAFF. The J gene is TRBJ1-1, the V gene TRBV6-2 or TRBV6-3; D uncertain. The CDR3 totals 15 residues. V shed 2 bases and J shed 1 base, with 11 bases lying between them. Per the germline V gene, CDR1 is MNHEY and CDR2 is SVGEGT.

This clonotype was seen many times. This sequence joins TRBV9 and TRBJ1-3; D not certain. Trimming took 2 bases from V and 4 from J, leaving 1 base between them. The CDR3 runs to 11 residues. The germline gives CDR1 SGDLS, CDR2 YYNGEE. The DNA of the CDR3 is TGTGCCAGCAGCGTCGGAAACACCATATATTTT. It encodes CASSVGNTIYF.

This clonotype has ten or more counts. This chain uses TRBV9 with TRBJ2-4, with D tentatively TRBD1 (6 bases). The CDR3 extends over 14 amino acids. From germline, CDR1 is SGDLS and CDR2 YYNGEE. Trimming cost V 0 bases and J 12 bases, with 16 bases left between them. The CDR3 coding sequence is TGTGCCAGCAGCGTAGTTGGGACATCACCAAGTCAGTACTTC. Translating it yields CASSVVGTSPSQYF.

This sequence joins TRBV5-1 and TRBJ2-1; tentative D call: TRBD1 (6 bases). The CDR3 is 15 residues long. Trimming shortened V by 2 bases and J by 2 bases, and 11 bases separated the two germline ends. The germline gives CDR1 SGHRS, CDR2 YFSETQ. DNA of the CDR3: TGCGCCAGCAGCTTCTTACAGGGACCCTACAATGAGCAGTTCTTC. It is translated as CASSFLQGPYNEQFF.

The gene calls are TRBV15 and TRBJ2-1; a weak D match, TRBD2 (5 bases). The germline V and J ends were trimmed by 5 bases and 4 bases, with 18 bases remaining between them. The germline V gene has CDR1 LNHNV and CDR2 YYDKDF (reference sequence). This CDR3 comprises 16 residues. DNA for the CDR3: TGTGCCACCAGCCATAATAAGGTAGCGATTTACAATGAGCAGTTCTTC. Its protein is CATSHNKVAIYNEQFF.

This clonotype was detected many times. This chain uses TRBV6-1 with TRBJ1-6; D unclear. Germline V lookup: CDR1 MNHNS, CDR2 SASEGT. Trimming pared 5 bases from V and 7 bases from J, leaving 9 bases between. The CDR3 runs to 13 residues. In nucleotides, the CDR3 is TGTGCCAGCAGTTACGATCGAAATTCACCCCTCCACTTT. Translation: CASSYDRNSPLHF.